These T cell receptor beta chains were read from a single sample in a study of T cell responses to AZD1222 COVID-19 vaccine. Here immunoSEQ multiplex PCR was the method, and the copy in TCRdb shows in-frame clones only, minus some. This table holds about 150,000 clones, just over 85% found once. Here the sequenced sample was peripheral blood, taken 28 days after the second AZD1222 dose. The receptors here all came from an adult who received the AZD1222 COVID-19 vaccine. Both conserved end residues are part of each CDR3. Each record gives: CDR3 protein, CDR3 DNA, clone size, J gene, V gene, D gene. D genes are given only for firm matches. Not all rows give a size; the values are once, few, many and, for expanded clones, a class.

CDR3: CASSLAGGRRSYEQYF
DNA: TGTGCCAGCAGCTTGGCCGGCGGGAGGAGGTCCTACGAGCAGTACTTC
size: .
J: TRBJ2-7
V: TRBV5-6
D: TRBD2

CDR3: CASSLRPSTGELFF
DNA: TGTGCCAGCAGCCTAAGGCCGTCGACCGGGGAGCTGTTTTTT
size: once
J: TRBJ2-2
V: TRBV9
D: .

CDR3: CASRLAANTGELFF
DNA: TGTGCCAGCCGGCTAGCGGCGAACACCGGGGAGCTGTTTTTT
size: few
J: TRBJ2-2
V: TRBV2
D: TRBD2

CDR3: CASSPVGGFGNTIYF
DNA: TGTGCCAGCAGCCCGGTGGGAGGGTTTGGAAACACCATATATTTT
size: many
J: TRBJ1-3
V: TRBV7-8
D: .

CDR3: CASSPRTGQETQYF
DNA: TGTGCCAGCTCACCACGAACAGGGCAAGAGACCCAGTACTTC
size: .
J: TRBJ2-5
V: TRBV18
D: .

CDR3: CASSFGTPGPELFF
DNA: TGTGCCAGCAGCTTCGGGACGCCCGGGCCGGAGCTGTTTTTT
size: .
J: TRBJ2-2
V: TRBV7-9
D: .

CDR3: CASKRGGENTDTQYF
DNA: TGTGCCAGCAAACGGGGCGGGGAGAACACAGATACGCAGTATTTT
size: .
J: TRBJ2-3
V: TRBV7-2
D: .

CDR3: CASSPDRGEPTIYF
DNA: TGTGCCAGCTCACCCGATCGGGGGGAGCCCACCATATATTTT
size: .
J: TRBJ1-3
V: TRBV18
D: .

CDR3: CASSSTLTGHTEAFF
DNA: TGTGCCAGCAGCTCTACTTTGACAGGGCACACTGAAGCTTTCTTT
size: .
J: TRBJ1-1
V: TRBV7-9
D: TRBD1

CDR3: CASSPTGTSVYNEQFF
DNA: TGTGCCAGCAGTCCGACCGGGACTAGCGTCTACAATGAGCAGTTCTTC
size: .
J: TRBJ2-1
V: TRBV6-4
D: TRBD2

CDR3: CASARDSLYNEQFF
DNA: TGCGCCAGCGCCAGGGACAGCCTTTACAATGAGCAGTTCTTC
size: .
J: TRBJ2-1
V: TRBV23-1
D: TRBD1

CDR3: CASSLRGHQETQYF
DNA: TGTGCCAGCAGCTTGCGAGGCCACCAAGAGACCCAGTACTTC
size: .
J: TRBJ2-5
V: TRBV5-6
D: .

CDR3: CASSQEGQGGVQYF
DNA: TGTGCCAGCAGCCAAGAAGGACAGGGTGGGGTGCAGTACTTC
size: .
J: TRBJ2-7
V: TRBV3-1/TRBV3-2
D: TRBD1

CDR3: CASSLATQETQYF
DNA: TGTGCCAGCAGCTTGGCCACGCAAGAGACCCAGTACTTC
size: .
J: TRBJ2-5
V: TRBV5-4
D: .

CDR3: CASSESGQAYEQYF
DNA: TGCGCCAGCAGTGAGTCGGGACAAGCCTACGAGCAGTACTTC
size: few
J: TRBJ2-7
V: TRBV10-1
D: .

CDR3: CASGVGDYQETQYF
DNA: TGTGCCTCTGGGGTCGGGGACTACCAAGAGACCCAGTACTTC
size: .
J: TRBJ2-5
V: TRBV19
D: .

CDR3: CASSTMPGGIYEQYF
DNA: TGTGCCAGCAGTACCATGCCAGGGGGCATCTACGAGCAGTACTTC
size: .
J: TRBJ2-7
V: TRBV6-5
D: TRBD1

CDR3: CASSLYLDEQFF
DNA: TGTGCCAGCAGCTTATACCTCGATGAGCAGTTCTTC
size: .
J: TRBJ2-1
V: TRBV13
D: .